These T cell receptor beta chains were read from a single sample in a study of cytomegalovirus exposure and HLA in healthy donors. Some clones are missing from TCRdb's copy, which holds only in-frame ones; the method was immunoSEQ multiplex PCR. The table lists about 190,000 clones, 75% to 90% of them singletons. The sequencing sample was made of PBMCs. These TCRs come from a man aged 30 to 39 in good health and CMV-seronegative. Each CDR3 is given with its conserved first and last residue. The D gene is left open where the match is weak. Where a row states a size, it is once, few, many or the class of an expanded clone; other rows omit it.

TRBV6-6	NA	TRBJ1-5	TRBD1	CASSYTGQGAGQPQHF	TGTGCCAGCAGTTACACGGGACAGGGGGCAGGTCAGCCCCAGCATTTT
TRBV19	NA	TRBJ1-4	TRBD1	CASSNRGRPTNEKLFF	TGTGCCAGTAGCAACAGGGGGCGCCCCACTAATGAAAAACTGTTTTTT
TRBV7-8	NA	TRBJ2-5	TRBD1	CASSLDRDKGQETQYF	TGTGCCAGCAGCCTCGACAGGGACAAGGGGCAAGAGACCCAGTACTTC
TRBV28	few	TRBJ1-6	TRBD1	CASSSGTVQSPLHF	TGTGCCAGCAGTTCAGGGACAGTTCAATCACCCCTCCACTTT
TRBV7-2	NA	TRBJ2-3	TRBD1	CASSRDRDGGGDTQYF	TGTGCCAGCAGCCGAGACAGGGACGGAGGAGGAGATACGCAGTATTTT
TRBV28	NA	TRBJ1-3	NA	CASSLGGNTIYF	TGTGCCAGCAGCCTAGGTGGAAACACCATATATTTT
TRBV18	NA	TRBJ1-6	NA	CASSPSAGVSYSPLHF	TGTGCCAGCTCACCTTCCGCAGGGGTCTCGTATTCACCCCTCCACTTT
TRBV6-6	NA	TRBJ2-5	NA	CASTITATQETQYF	TGTGCCAGCACCATTACAGCCACCCAAGAGACCCAGTACTTC
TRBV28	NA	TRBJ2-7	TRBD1	CASSPPFGQGVGQYF	TGTGCCAGCAGTCCACCCTTCGGACAGGGGGTAGGGCAGTACTTC
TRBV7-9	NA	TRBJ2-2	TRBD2	CASSSSGGLESGELFF	TGTGCCAGCAGCTCTAGCGGGGGCCTTGAATCCGGGGAGCTGTTTTTT
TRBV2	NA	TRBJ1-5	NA	CASSEIRTVNQPQHF	TGTGCCAGCAGTGAAATAAGGACAGTCAATCAGCCCCAGCATTTT
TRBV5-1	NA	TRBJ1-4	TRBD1	CASTPQGAGEKLFF	TGCGCCAGCACCCCTCAGGGGGCTGGTGAAAAACTGTTTTTT
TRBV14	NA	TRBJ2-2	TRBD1	CASRPGTGFTGELFF	TGTGCCAGCAGACCCGGGACAGGGTTCACCGGGGAGCTGTTTTTT
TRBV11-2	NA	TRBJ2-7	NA	CASSLRTNEQYF	TGTGCCAGCAGCTTAAGGACTAACGAGCAGTACTTC
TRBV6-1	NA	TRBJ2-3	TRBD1	CASSTGQGITDTQYF	TGTGCCAGCAGTACCGGACAGGGTATAACAGATACGCAGTATTTT
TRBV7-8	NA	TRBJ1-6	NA	CASSLGQTGSPLHF	TGTGCCAGCAGCTTAGGACAGACCGGTTCACCCCTCCACTTT
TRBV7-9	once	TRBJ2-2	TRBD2	CASVYRERTSGTNTGELFF	TGTGCCAGCGTCTATAGAGAAAGGACTAGCGGTACGAACACCGGGGAGCTGTTTTTT
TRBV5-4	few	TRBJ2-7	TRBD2	CASSPGLAGDEQYF	TGTGCCAGCAGCCCAGGACTAGCGGGAGACGAGCAGTACTTC
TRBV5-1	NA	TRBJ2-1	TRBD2	CASSNGLAGINEQFF	TGCGCCAGCAGCAACGGACTAGCGGGAATAAATGAACAGTTCTTC
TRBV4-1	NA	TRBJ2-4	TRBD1	CASSPGQGVGKAKNIQYF	TGCGCCAGCAGCCCGGGACAGGGGGTCGGTAAGGCCAAAAACATTCAGTACTTC
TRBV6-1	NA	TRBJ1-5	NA	CASSEGSGARGHTQHF	TGTGCCAGCAGTGAAGGGAGCGGGGCCAGGGGTCATACCCAGCATTTT
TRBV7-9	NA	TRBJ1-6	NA	CASSSVLSPPLHF	TGTGCCAGCAGCTCCGTACTGTCGCCACCCCTCCACTTT
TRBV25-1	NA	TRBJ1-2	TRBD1	CASTSWTGNYGYTF	TGTGCCAGCACCTCCTGGACAGGCAACTATGGCTACACCTTC
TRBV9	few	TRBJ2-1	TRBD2	CASSALSGIIYNEQFF	TGTGCCAGCAGCGCTCTTAGCGGGATCATCTACAATGAGCAGTTCTTC
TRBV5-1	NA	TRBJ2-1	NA	CASSLPEGPYEQFF	TGCGCCAGCAGCTTGCCGGAGGGACCGTATGAGCAGTTCTTC
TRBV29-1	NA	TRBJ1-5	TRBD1	CSAATGTGSNQPQHF	TGCAGCGCGGCTACCGGGACAGGTTCTAATCAGCCCCAGCATTTT
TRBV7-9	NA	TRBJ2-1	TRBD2	CASSSRGGLAGHNEQFF	TGTGCCAGCAGCTCCCGGGGGGGACTAGCGGGACACAATGAGCAGTTCTTC
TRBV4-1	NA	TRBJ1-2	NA	CASSQAGVREYGYTF	TGCGCCAGCAGCCAAGCGGGAGTTCGGGAGTATGGCTACACCTTC
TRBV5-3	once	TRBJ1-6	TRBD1	CARSDPGQADSPLHF	TGTGCCAGAAGCGATCCGGGACAGGCTGATTCACCCCTCCACTTT
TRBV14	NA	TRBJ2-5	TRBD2	CASSPSGGRGETQYF	TGTGCCAGCAGCCCTAGCGGGGGGCGTGGAGAGACCCAGTACTTC
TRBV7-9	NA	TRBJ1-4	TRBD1	CASSPQRQGEEKLFF	TGTGCCAGCAGCCCCCAGCGACAGGGGGAAGAAAAACTGTTTTTT
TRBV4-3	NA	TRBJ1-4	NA	CASSQGLGRNEKLFF	TGCGCCAGCAGCCAAGGGTTGGGGAGAAATGAAAAACTGTTTTTT
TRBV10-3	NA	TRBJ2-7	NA	CAISDQNTSYEQYF	TGTGCCATCAGTGACCAGAATACCTCCTACGAGCAGTACTTC
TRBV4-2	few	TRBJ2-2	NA	CASSGGGQMNTGELFF	TGTGCCAGCAGCGGGGGGGGGCAGATGAACACCGGGGAGCTGTTTTTT
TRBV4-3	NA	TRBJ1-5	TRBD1	CASSPDQLTGRNQPQHF	TGCGCCAGCAGCCCTGACCAACTGACAGGGCGCAATCAGCCCCAGCATTTT
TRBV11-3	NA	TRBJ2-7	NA	CASSLGRGGHYEQYF	TGTGCCAGCAGCTTAGGAAGGGGGGGGCACTACGAGCAGTACTTC
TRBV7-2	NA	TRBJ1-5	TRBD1	CASSSTGAWGGPQHF	TGTGCCAGCAGCTCAACAGGGGCGTGGGGTGGGCCCCAGCATTTT
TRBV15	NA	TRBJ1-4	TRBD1	CATLARDREKEKLFF	TGTGCCACCTTGGCCAGGGACAGGGAAAAAGAAAAACTGTTTTTT
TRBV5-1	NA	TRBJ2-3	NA	CASSDPLAARTDTQYF	TGCGCCAGCAGCGACCCCTTAGCAGCCCGCACAGATACGCAGTATTTT
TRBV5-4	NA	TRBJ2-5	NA	CASSFSPGGQETQYF	TGTGCCAGCAGCTTTTCCCCGGGTGGCCAAGAGACCCAGTACTTC
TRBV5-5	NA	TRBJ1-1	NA	CATSTGRNTEAFF	TGTGCCACCTCGACTGGAAGAAACACTGAAGCTTTCTTT
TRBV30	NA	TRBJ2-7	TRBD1	CAWAGTGDYEQYF	TGTGCCTGGGCCGGGACAGGGGACTACGAGCAGTACTTC
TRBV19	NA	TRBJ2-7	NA	CASSIVGHKDDEQYF	TGTGCCAGTAGTATAGTGGGACACAAAGACGACGAGCAGTACTTC
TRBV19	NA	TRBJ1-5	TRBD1	CASSWSGQVRNQPQHF	TGTGCCAGTAGTTGGTCGGGACAGGTTCGCAATCAGCCCCAGCATTTT
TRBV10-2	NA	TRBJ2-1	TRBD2	CASKGGLAGTFLGNEQFF	TGCGCCAGCAAGGGAGGACTAGCGGGGACCTTCCTTGGCAATGAGCAGTTCTTC
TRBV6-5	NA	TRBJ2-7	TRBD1	CASAPTGISYEQYF	TGTGCCAGCGCCCCGACAGGGATCTCCTACGAGCAGTACTTC
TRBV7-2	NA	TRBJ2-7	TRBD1	CASSSRGTPGTGSYEQYF	TGTGCCAGCAGCTCCCGTGGAACCCCCGGGACAGGTTCGTACGAGCAGTACTTC
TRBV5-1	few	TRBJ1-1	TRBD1	CASSSGQFLEAFF	TGCGCCAGCAGCTCGGGACAGTTCCTTGAAGCTTTCTTT
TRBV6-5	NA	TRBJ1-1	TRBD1	CASSRTGNTEAFF	TGTGCCAGCTCCCGGACAGGGAACACTGAAGCTTTCTTT
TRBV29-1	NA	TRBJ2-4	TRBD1	CSVGQGRNIQYF	TGCAGCGTTGGACAGGGTAGAAACATTCAGTACTTC
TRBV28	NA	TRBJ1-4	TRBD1	CASSPIYRGPGEKLFF	TGTGCCAGCAGTCCAATTTACAGGGGGCCGGGTGAAAAACTGTTTTTT
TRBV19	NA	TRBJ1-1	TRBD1	CASSPGTAANTEAFF	TGTGCCAGTAGTCCGGGGACAGCCGCGAACACTGAAGCTTTCTTT
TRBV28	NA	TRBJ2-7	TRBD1	CASSSPGQNPYEQYF	TGTGCCAGCAGTTCACCGGGACAGAACCCCTACGAGCAGTACTTC
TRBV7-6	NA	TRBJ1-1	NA	CASSPLWRAKAGNTEAFF	TGTGCCAGCAGCCCCCTTTGGAGGGCGAAAGCGGGGAACACTGAAGCTTTCTTT
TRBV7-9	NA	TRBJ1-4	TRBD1	CASSLAGTANEKLFF	TGTGCCAGCAGCTTAGCCGGGACAGCTAATGAAAAACTGTTTTTT
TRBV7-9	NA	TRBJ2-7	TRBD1	CASSLRQGAYEQYF	TGTGCCAGCAGCTTAAGGCAGGGGGCCTACGAGCAGTACTTC
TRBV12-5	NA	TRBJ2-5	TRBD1	CASGRDREETQYF	TGTGCTAGTGGGCGAGACAGGGAAGAGACCCAGTACTTC
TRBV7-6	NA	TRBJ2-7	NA	CASSLVAGEQGVIEQYF	TGTGCCAGCAGCTTAGTCGCCGGGGAACAGGGAGTGATCGAGCAGTACTTC